This TCR beta chain was obtained from a study of identical twins. Study-wide findings and caveats: Monozygotic twin pairs showed more out-of-frame TCR alpha sharing than models estimated. Twins showed weaker excess sharing in their beta out-of-frame sequences. Where out-of-frame alpha sequences were twin-shared, they showed excess low generation probability.

Trimming at V came to 2 bases and at J to 11 bases, leaving 7 bases not matched to a gene. The CDR3 sequence is 13 residues long. Template switching, a step in the protocol, added a universal primer site, and cDNA carried unique molecular identifiers. A single record per CDR3 protein comes from TCRdb applying MiXCR to the 5' RACE reads. The sample includes 1,800,000 or so distinct CDR3 sequences, 25% to 35% of them seen just once. Points on this clonotype: Its target is unknown.

The V gene is TRBV12-3 or TRBV12-4, the J gene TRBJ1-1, with 8 bases aligning to TRBD1. This TCR came from a newborn girl in good health. Sequencing was carried out using cord blood. In nucleotides, the CDR3 is TGTGCCAGCAGTTTAAGGGACAGGATATGGGCTTTCTTT. It specifies CASSLRDRIWAFF.